This entry describes one TCR beta chain. Its antigen is unidentified. The data stem from a study of cytomegalovirus exposure and HLA in healthy donors. Study observations and caveats: Segments of the TCR beta V type were, in most cases, productive about 90% or about 30% of the time in an earlier analysis. There was a cluster of highly shared sequence variants that was likely a sequencing artifact.

In the PCR, 60 Vbeta and 13 Jbeta primers were used. In the original analysis: There were about 80 million unique TCR beta chains by a later count, and about 11 million of them were shared. Assay used: immunoSEQ multiplex PCR; TCRdb lists only in-frame clones, some missing. V, J and clone size reflect that table, while D and trimming were determined from the DNA. In the table there are 50,000 to 65,000 clones, more than 70% of which are singletons. Healthy bone marrow donors formed the donor group. Sequenced input: PBMCs. The sequence derives from a man aged 45-60 years in good health and CMV-seropositive.

The chain's CDR3 is CASRVLAGGSYEQYF. The CDR3 region has the DNA TGTGCCAGCAGAGTACTAGCGGGGGGGTCCTACGAGCAGTACTTC. V is TRBV27 and J is TRBJ2-5; the match to TRBD2 covers 13 bases. Near its end, the DNA agrees better with TRBJ2-7, so the J call may be wrong. CDR1 is MNHEY and CDR2 is SMNVEV in the germline V gene (reference sequence). The length of the CDR3 is 15 residues.